The 25 T cell receptor beta chains below were found in one sample sequenced in a study of CD4 T cells in relation to SARS-CoV-2 and coronaviruses. TCRdb's table, derived via immunoSEQ multiplex PCR, lists solely in-frame clones and lacks some. The sample holds about 43,000 clones, about four fifths seen once. For these receptors, no antigen is known. The sample consisted of naive CD4+ T cells from PBMCs, cultured in vitro. As for subset: naive CD4+ T cells isolated by negative enrichment. The source is an adult with COVID-19.

This chain links TRBV6-2 or TRBV6-3 with TRBJ2-7; D is unclear. The V end lost 5 bases, the J end lost 3 bases, and 14 bases lay between the germline ends. The CDR3 runs to 14 residues. Germline V gives CDR1 MNHEY, CDR2 SVGEGT. The CDR3 coding sequence is TGTGCCAGCAGTAGGCGAATCGAAGGCTACGAGCAGTACTTC. Protein: CASSRRIEGYEQYF.

This clone was recorded once. The chain links TRBV7-8 to TRBJ1-6, with 7 bases fitting TRBD1. The V gene end was trimmed by 4 bases and the J gene end by 5 bases; junction bases not matched to a gene: 8. The germline gives CDR1 SGHVS, CDR2 FQNEAQ. The CDR3 totals 16 residues. This CDR3 is CASSSAGGSNNSPLHF. In DNA, the CDR3 is TGTGCCAGCAGCTCGGCAGGGGGTAGCAATAATTCACCCCTCCACTTT. Combining the CDR3 with reference TRBV7-8 and TRBJ1-6 gives the whole variable domain GAGVSQSPRYKVAKRGQDVALRCDPISGHVSLFWYQQALGQGPEFLTYFQNEAQLDKSGLPSDRFFAERPEGSVSTLKIQRTQQEDSAVYLCASSSAGGSNNSPLHFGNGTRLTVT.

In its sample, this clone was seen a few times. The chain carries TRBV11-3 and TRBJ2-7, with TRBD1 as a possible D gene (6 bases). The CDR3 is made up of 13 amino acids. Trimming took off 6 bases at V and 3 bases at J, with 12 bases between the two ends. Looked up from germline, CDR1 is SGHNT and CDR2 is YENEEA. CDR3 nucleotide sequence: TGTGCCAGCAGTGTTTCGGACAGCTACGAGCAGTACTTC. Its translation: CASSVSDSYEQYF.

In its sample, this clone was seen once. DNA for the CDR3: TGTGCCAGCAGCCAACAGGGTTTCCGCACTGAAGCTTTCTTT. It is translated as CASSQQGFRTEAFF. This chain joins TRBV3-1 (or the pseudogene TRBV3-2) and TRBJ1-1; D may be TRBD1 (5 bases). Trimming took 2 bases from V and 4 from J, leaving 11 bases between them. The germline gives CDR1 LGHDT, CDR2 YNNKEL (reference sequence). This CDR3 is 14 amino acids long.

This chain connects TRBV10-3 to TRBJ1-1; the D is unclear. Germline V gene sequence: CDR1 ENHRY, CDR2 SYGVKD. The CDR3 covers 13 residues. V gave up 0 bases and J gave up 7 bases, with 9 bases separating them. The CDR3 sequence: CAISESVSVEAFF. The CDR3 bases are TGTGCCATCAGTGAGTCGGTTAGCGTTGAAGCTTTCTTT.

This clone was observed once. The chain is built from TRBV9 and TRBJ2-1, with 9 bases matching TRBD2. Trimming cost V 1 base and J 1 base; bases outside gene matches: 3. Germline V lookup: CDR1 SGDLS, CDR2 YYNGEE. The CDR3 totals 16 residues. CDR3 residues: CASSVLAGPSYNEQFF. In DNA form, the CDR3 reads TGTGCCAGCAGCGTACTAGCGGGGCCTTCCTACAATGAGCAGTTCTTC.

The chain employs TRBV5-1 and TRBJ1-1; TRBD1 matches 7 bases. The CDR3 spans 14 residues. Trimming cost V 6 bases and J 3 bases; bases outside gene matches: 8. Germline lookup yields CDR1 SGHRS and CDR2 YFSETQ. The CDR3 coding sequence is TGCGCCAGCAACCTCACTGACAGGGACACTGAAGCTTTCTTT. Its protein product is CASNLTDRDTEAFF.

The chain couples TRBV4-3 to TRBJ2-4, with D possibly called TRBD1 or TRBD2 (5 bases each). The V end lost 0 bases, the J end lost 6 bases, and 30 bases lay between the germline ends. This CDR3 is built from 21 residues. Germline V gene data show CDR1 as LGHNA and CDR2 as YSLEER. The CDR3 nucleotides read TGCGCCAGCAGCCAAGATTTGATAAGGGCAGGGACGCTCTTCCTGGGAAACATTCAGTACTTC. Translation: CASSQDLIRAGTLFLGNIQYF.

The chain links TRBV12-3 or TRBV12-4 to TRBJ1-2; unclear D gene. CDR3 length equals 12 residues. Trimming stripped 5 bases from V and 0 bases from J, with 4 bases between. CDR3 amino acids: CASSATNYGYTF. DNA for the CDR3: TGTGCCAGCAGTGCAACTAACTATGGCTACACCTTC.

The chain recombines TRBV9 with TRBJ2-5, with D unclear. Germline CDR1 reads SGDLS; CDR2 reads YYNGEE. V was trimmed by 4 bases and J by 0 bases, leaving 16 bases between them. The CDR3 spans 16 residues. The CDR3 loop reads CASSPGMHPDQETQYF. DNA of the CDR3: TGTGCCAGCAGCCCCGGTATGCATCCGGACCAAGAGACCCAGTACTTC.

The chain joins TRBV29-1 to TRBJ1-1; D is uncertain. V was trimmed by 5 bases and J by 4 bases, leaving 29 bases between them. The length of the CDR3 is 18 residues. CDR1 is SQVTM and CDR2 is ANQGSEA in the germline V gene. The CDR3 spells CSVKVRRKTAIKSTEAFF. CDR3 nucleotide sequence: TGCAGCGTTAAGGTCAGACGGAAGACGGCAATCAAGTCCACTGAAGCTTTCTTT.

The rearrangement uses TRBV30 and TRBJ1-1; 8 bases line up with TRBD1. Germline V CDR1 and CDR2: GTSNPN, SVGIG (reference sequence). CDR3 size: 13 residues. With 2 bases clipped from V and 5 bases from J, the junction kept 4 bases outside the gene matches. This chain's CDR3 is CAWSLDRETEAFF. The DNA for the CDR3 is TGTGCCTGGAGTTTGGACAGGGAAACTGAAGCTTTCTTT.

This chain joins TRBV6-1 and TRBJ2-5; no definite D call. V lost 2 bases, J lost 0 bases, and 4 bases lay in between. The CDR3 extends over 13 amino acids. Germline CDR1 MNHNS, CDR2 SASEGT. This CDR3 reads CASSEQNQETQYF. CDR3 nucleotide sequence: TGTGCCAGCAGTGAACAGAACCAAGAGACCCAGTACTTC.

The V gene is TRBV28, the J gene TRBJ2-5, with D tentatively TRBD1 (5 bases). The V end was cut by 6 bases, the J end by 7 bases, with 30 bases between. Per the germline V gene, CDR1 is MDHEN and CDR2 is SYDVKM. This CDR3 is built from 18 residues. The CDR3 bases are TGTGCCAGCAGCCCCTCAGATTGGGGCGACACAGGATTGTGGACCCAGTACTTC. This translates into CASSPSDWGDTGLWTQYF.

This chain joins TRBV2 and TRBJ2-7; 8 positions agree with TRBD1. CDR1 is SNHLY, CDR2 FYNNEI, per germline. The CDR3 is made up of 17 amino acids. With 0 bases clipped from V and 3 bases from J, the junction kept 10 bases outside the gene matches. CDR3 region: CASSEAALQGVGYEQYF. The CDR3 nucleotides are TGTGCCAGCAGTGAAGCGGCCTTACAGGGGGTCGGCTACGAGCAGTACTTC.

The chain couples TRBV11-2 to TRBJ2-2; D is possibly TRBD2 (5 bases). The V and J ends lost 1 base and 5 bases respectively, with 17 bases between them. Germline V lookup: CDR1 SGHAT, CDR2 FQNNGV. The CDR3 extends over 17 amino acids. CDR3 sequence: CASSLGGQAGRTGELFF. The CDR3 region has the DNA TGTGCCAGCAGCTTAGGCGGGCAGGCCGGTAGGACCGGGGAGCTGTTTTTT.

The rearrangement links TRBV2 to TRBJ2-1; D ambiguous. V lost 10 bases and J 9 bases, leaving 10 bases between the germline ends. This CDR3 spans 10 amino acids. Germline CDR1 and CDR2: SNHLY and FYNNEI. The CDR3 coding sequence is TGTGCCATAGAAGCCGGTGAGCAGTTCTTC. Its protein is CAIEAGEQFF. The full variable domain, its missing parts supplied by reference TRBV2 and TRBJ2-1, is EPEVTQTPSHQVTQMGQEVILRCVPISNHLYFYWYRQILGQKVEFLVSFYNNEISEKSEIFDDQFSVERPDGSNFTLKIRSTKLEDSAMYFCAIEAGEQFFGPGTRLTVL.

J is TRBJ2-1 and V is TRBV5-1; D might be TRBD1 (6 bases). CDR1 SGHRS and CDR2 YFSETQ come from the germline V gene. The CDR3 spans 13 residues. V was trimmed by 4 bases and J by 9 bases, leaving 14 bases between them. CDR3 sequence reads: CASSVDSQIEQFF. In nucleotides, the CDR3 is TGCGCCAGCAGCGTGGACAGCCAGATTGAGCAGTTCTTC.

The count of this clone is one. The chain employs TRBV3-1 (or the pseudogene TRBV3-2) and TRBJ1-1; weak D call: TRBD1 (6 bases). The CDR3 length is 16 residues. V dropped 3 bases and J dropped 6 bases, with 20 bases sitting between them. CDR1 is LGHDT and CDR2 is YNNKEL in the germline V gene (reference sequence). Here the CDR3 reads CASSHRGGWITSEAFF. The CDR3 nucleotides are TGTGCCAGCAGCCACCGAGGGGGATGGATAACGTCTGAAGCTTTCTTT.

The rearrangement joins TRBV30 to TRBJ2-7; a weak D match, TRBD1 (6 bases). The V gene lost 2 bases and the J gene lost 3 bases, with 14 bases spanning the gap. The CDR3 is 14 amino acids. Germline lookup yields CDR1 GTSNPN and CDR2 SVGIG (reference sequence). The CDR3 nucleotides are TGTGCCTGGAGTAGGGGGTCAGGTAACTACGAGCAGTACTTC. Its protein product is CAWSRGSGNYEQYF.

The chain joins TRBV28 to TRBJ2-7; D remains ambiguous. The CDR3 spans 13 residues. Trimming removed 7 bases at V and 3 bases at J, with 13 bases between. Germline-derived CDR1 and CDR2 are MDHEN and SYDVKM. The CDR3 coding sequence is TGTGCCAGCACCAACCCCCAGTTCTACGAGCAGTACTTC. This translates into CASTNPQFYEQYF.

The rearrangement joins TRBV5-1 to TRBJ2-5; 10 nucleotides align to TRBD2. The V segment lost 0 bases and the J segment 3 bases; nucleotides outside the gene matches: 8. The CDR3 extends over 17 amino acids. Germline values: CDR1 SGHRS, CDR2 YFSETQ. CDR3 loop: CASSLAASGGVKETQYF. CDR3 nucleotides: TGCGCCAGCAGCTTGGCGGCTAGCGGGGGTGTAAAAGAGACCCAGTACTTC.

J is TRBJ2-7 and V is TRBV19, with 14 bases that match TRBD2. This CDR3 is built from 15 residues. Trimming cost V 5 bases and J 9 bases; bases outside gene matches: 9. Per the germline V gene, CDR1 is LNHDA and CDR2 is SQIVND (reference sequence). CDR3 amino acids: CASSPGTSGSSSQYF. CDR3 nucleotide sequence: TGTGCCAGTAGTCCCGGGACTAGCGGGAGTTCGTCGCAGTACTTC.

V usage is TRBV18 and J usage is TRBJ2-7; 9 bases align to TRBD1. V lost 0 bases to trimming and J lost 0 bases; unmatched junction nucleotides: 3. Germline V gives CDR1 KGHSH, CDR2 LQKENI. The CDR3 is made up of 16 amino acids. This CDR3 is CASSPPSGQGSYEQYF. The CDR3 coding sequence is TGTGCCAGCTCACCACCGTCGGGACAGGGCTCCTACGAGCAGTACTTC.

The chain is built from TRBV7-3 and TRBJ2-3, with TRBD2 matching over 8 bases. CDR1 and CDR2 (germline): SGHTA, FQGTGA. The trim removed 5 bases at V and 2 bases at J, leaving 3 bases unmatched. This CDR3 region has 14 residues. CDR3 in amino acids: CASSTSGSTDTQYF. The CDR3 nucleotides are TGTGCCAGCAGCACTAGCGGATCCACAGATACGCAGTATTTT.